These 27 T cell receptor beta chains were all obtained from the same sample, sequenced in a study of regulatory T cells in long-lasting Graves disease. Time point here: persistent/refractory GD, antithyroid drugs over 5 years with positive TRAb. Following extraction of RNA from PBMCs, that RNA was used to make the TCR library. Construction of the TCR beta libraries employed iRepertoire HTBI primers in conjunction with Arm-PCR of CDR3 regions. Each CDR3 protein gets one entry after TCRdb re-called the multiplex PCR reads with MiXCR. Among some 370,000 distinct CDR3 sequences listed, about 23% were seen once. The sample consisted of peripheral blood mononuclear cells (PBMCs), taken when the disease was refractory, from a patient treated with antithyroid drugs. These receptors originate from a woman in her 40s with Graves disease.

This chain uses TRBV6-2 or TRBV6-3 with TRBJ2-2; tentatively, D is TRBD1 (5 bases). CDR1 and CDR2 from the germline V gene are MNHEY and SVGEGT. This CDR3 region has 17 residues. Trimming took 4 bases from V and 4 from J, leaving 19 bases between them. The CDR3 loop reads CASSFRPRQSFTGELFF. CDR3 DNA sequence: TGTGCCAGCAGTTTTCGGCCGCGACAGAGCTTCACCGGGGAGCTGTTTTTT.

This clonotype was seen a handful of times. A much larger clone is a single base away; this may be a read error. The chain recombines TRBV28 with TRBJ1-4, with 12 nucleotides matching TRBD1. Germline CDR1 MDHEN, CDR2 SYDVKM. The CDR3 is 16 amino acids. DNA of the CDR3: TGTGCCGGCAGTTTACTCCGGGACAGGGGGCGAGAAAAACTGTTTTTT. This encodes CAGSLLRDRGREKLFF.

In its sample, this clonotype was seen many times. This chain joins TRBV3-1 and TRBJ1-1; D is uncertain. This CDR3 has 14 amino acids. The germline V gene has CDR1 LGHDT and CDR2 YNNKEL (reference sequence). V shed 0 bases and J shed 4 bases, with 9 bases lying between them. CDR3 sequence reads: CASSQDSRITEAFF. The CDR3 bases are TGTGCCAGCAGCCAAGATAGCCGGATCACTGAAGCTTTCTTT.

V and J are TRBV11-3 and TRBJ2-1; D perhaps matches TRBD1 (6 bases). Trimming left V 2 bases short and J 3 bases short, with 20 bases between. The CDR3 loop spans 18 amino acids. Germline V gene sequence: CDR1 SGHNT, CDR2 YENEEA. Here the CDR3 reads CASSLIYSQGLIYNEQFF. The CDR3 nucleotides are TGTGCCAGCAGCTTAATTTACTCCCAGGGGTTGATCTACAATGAGCAGTTCTTC.

The CDR3 loop is CASSYSTFRSTDTQYF. CDR3 DNA sequence: TGTGCCAGCAGTTACTCGACGTTTCGAAGCACAGATACGCAGTATTTT. The chain is built from TRBV6-6 and TRBJ2-3, with D unclear. Germline loops: CDR1 MNHNY, CDR2 SVGAGI (reference sequence). This CDR3 is built from 16 residues. The ends were cut back, 0 bases at V and 0 bases at J, with 10 bases in the middle.

This clonotype was seen a few times. The rearrangement joins TRBV20-1 to TRBJ2-7; 7 bases map to TRBD2. Germline loops: CDR1 DFQATT, CDR2 SNEGSKA (reference sequence). The CDR3 consists of 13 residues. With V trimmed by 3 bases and J by 8 bases, 10 bases remained unmatched. In nucleotides, the CDR3 is TGCAGTGCTAGCCGGGAGGTCGCTGGGAAGCAGTACTTC. It specifies CSASREVAGKQYF.

This clonotype was detected ten times or more. The chain combines TRBV27 with TRBJ2-2; tentative D call: TRBD2 (6 bases). CDR1 and CDR2 from the germline V gene are MNHEY and SMNVEV (reference sequence). With 5 bases removed from V and 2 bases from J, the gap between germline ends came to 12 bases. The CDR3 is 15 amino acids. In nucleotides, the CDR3 is TGTGCCAGCAGTATTAGCGGATTAAACACCGGGGAGCTGTTTTTT. It yields the protein CASSISGLNTGELFF.

The chain combines TRBV27 with TRBJ1-1; a possible D gene is TRBD1 (6 bases). V shed 6 bases and J shed 2 bases, with 16 bases lying between them. The CDR3 has 15 amino acids. Looked up from germline, CDR1 is MNHEY and CDR2 is SMNVEV (reference sequence). The CDR3 here is CASSPQRQANTEAFF. The CDR3 DNA is TGTGCCAGCAGCCCCCAGAGACAGGCTAACACTGAAGCTTTCTTT.

In the case of this clonotype: The junction does not match germline at one end; this may be a read error. The gene calls are TRBV6-1 and TRBJ2-6, with D perhaps TRBD1 (5 bases). The CDR3 is 15 amino acids. CDR1 MNHNS and CDR2 SASEGT come from the germline V gene. The CDR3 sequence: CANRKTEAGAIVLTF. Here the CDR3 DNA reads TGTGCCAACAGGAAGACAGAAGCTGGGGCCATCGTCCTGACTTTC.

This clonotype was detected only a few times. V is TRBV12-3 or TRBV12-4 and J is TRBJ2-7; 10 bases map to TRBD1. The junction had 8 bases not matched to a gene; V was cut back by 8 bases and J by 4 bases. The CDR3 totals 14 residues. The CDR3 loop reads CASQPGQGRYEQYF. CDR3 bases: TGTGCCAGCCAACCGGGACAGGGGCGGTACGAGCAGTACTTC.

This clonotype was seen at least ten times. Here the CDR3 DNA reads TGTGCCAGCAAGGCATTCCCCGGGGAGCTGTTTTTT. This sequence encodes CASKAFPGELFF. The chain is built from TRBV28 and TRBJ2-2; no firm D call. V lost 7 bases to trimming and J lost 6 bases, with 9 bases between them. CDR1 and CDR2 (germline): MDHEN, SYDVKM. There are 12 residues in the CDR3.

This clonotype appeared many times. The V gene is TRBV5-5, the J gene TRBJ2-5, with TRBD2 matching 7 bases. There are 12 residues in the CDR3. Per germline, CDR1 SGHKS and CDR2 YYEKEE (reference sequence). The V and J ends lost 3 bases and 13 bases, in that order; junction bases with no gene match: 9. CDR3 DNA: TGTGCCAGCAGCTCGACTAGCCTTGCCCGGTACTTC. Translated: CASSSTSLARYF.

This clonotype came up a few times. V is TRBV6-2 or TRBV6-3 and J is TRBJ1-3; the D gene is possibly TRBD1 (5 bases). This CDR3 comprises 13 residues. V was shortened by 3 bases and J by 4 bases, with 7 bases between the two germline ends. CDR1 and CDR2 from the germline V gene are MNHEY and SVGEGT. Here the CDR3 reads CASSYRQGNTIYF. The CDR3 DNA follows: TGTGCCAGCAGTTATCGACAGGGAAACACCATATATTTT.

The table lists this clonotype with many counts. The chain employs TRBV20-1 and TRBJ1-1, with D hard to call. Trimming removed 6 bases from V and 5 bases from J, with 13 bases in between. This CDR3 region has 12 residues. Germline CDR1 is DFQATT and CDR2 is SNEGSKA (reference sequence). The CDR3 region is CSALKGFTEAFF. CDR3 DNA sequence: TGCAGTGCCCTAAAGGGATTTACTGAAGCTTTCTTT.

This chain connects TRBV7-6 to TRBJ1-5; 8 bases align to TRBD1. The junction had 5 bases not matched to a gene; V was cut back by 1 base and J by 9 bases. Germline CDR1 reads SGHVS; CDR2 reads FNYEAQ. This CDR3 region has 14 residues. CDR3 region: CASSLDRGGGPQHF. The DNA of the CDR3 is TGTGCCAGCAGCTTAGACAGGGGGGGAGGGCCCCAGCATTTT.

Note on this clonotype: Possible read error: a much larger clone is one base away. The chain is built from TRBV28 and TRBJ1-5; 8 nucleotides match TRBD1. Germline loops: CDR1 MDHEN, CDR2 SYDVKM. The CDR3 extends over 14 amino acids. The CDR3 DNA sequence: TGTGCCGGCAGACGAACAGGGGGTGGTCAGCCCCAGCATTTT. Translating it yields CAGRRTGGGQPQHF.

This clonotype was seen many times. This chain uses TRBV28 with TRBJ2-7; D possibly uses TRBD1 or TRBD2 (5 bases each). V was cut by 4 bases and J by 3 bases, with 16 bases left in between. There are 15 residues in the CDR3. Germline values: CDR1 MDHEN, CDR2 SYDVKM. The CDR3 protein is CASSSLRDRLYEQYF. The CDR3 coding sequence is TGTGCCAGCAGTTCTCTCCGGGACCGACTCTACGAGCAGTACTTC.

This clonotype was detected a few times. The chain recombines TRBV13 with TRBJ2-7; 9 nucleotides match TRBD2. V shed 6 bases and J 2 bases; nucleotides not matched to a gene: 5. From germline, CDR1 is PRHDT and CDR2 FYEKMQ (reference sequence). This CDR3 is built from 14 residues. CDR3 nucleotides: TGTGCCAGCAGGTCTAGCGGGAAGGCCTACGAGCAGTACTTC. This codes for CASRSSGKAYEQYF.

This clonotype was observed many times. The chain recombines TRBV28 with TRBJ1-6, with D possibly being TRBD1 (6 bases). CDR1 is MDHEN, CDR2 SYDVKM, per germline. Trimming cost V 5 bases and J 9 bases, with 8 bases left between them. The CDR3 runs 12 residues. CDR3 DNA: TGTGCCAGCAGTAGGGGGGGTTCACCCCTCCACTTT. Amino acids: CASSRGGSPLHF.

This chain's CDR3 is CASSFLANGDYGYTF. DNA for the CDR3: TGTGCCAGCAGTTTTTTGGCAAATGGTGACTATGGCTACACCTTC. The genes are TRBV28 and TRBJ1-2; D is unclear. The length of the CDR3 is 15 residues. Germline assignment: CDR1 MDHEN and CDR2 SYDVKM. Trimming stripped 3 bases from V and 3 bases from J, with 14 bases between.

The rearrangement joins TRBV9 to TRBJ2-5, with a tentative D call TRBD1 (5 bases). The CDR3 consists of 15 residues. CDR1 is SGDLS and CDR2 is YYNGEE in the germline V gene. V was cut by 4 bases and J by 1 base, with 14 bases left in between. The CDR3 coding sequence is TGTGCCAGCAGCTTCAACGACAGAGGCCAAGAGACCCAGTACTTC. It specifies CASSFNDRGQETQYF.

This clonotype was seen only a few times. J is TRBJ2-7 and V is TRBV19, with TRBD2 matching 9 bases. With V trimmed by 10 bases and J by 6 bases, 22 bases remained unmatched. CDR3 length: 17 residues. Germline V gene sequence: CDR1 LNHDA, CDR2 SQIVND (reference sequence). In DNA, the CDR3 is TGTGCCACAAAACGTAGCGGGAGCACGGGGACTACTTTCGAGCAGTACTTC. Encoded protein: CATKRSGSTGTTFEQYF. The full variable domain, its missing parts supplied by reference TRBV19 and TRBJ2-7, is DGGITQSPKYLFRKEGQNVTLSCEQNLNHDAMYWYRQDPGQGLRLIYYSQIVNDFQKGDIAEGYSVSREKKESFPLTVTSAQKNPTAFYLCATKRSGSTGTTFEQYFGPGTRLTVT.

This chain links TRBV27 with TRBJ2-7, with 7 bases identical to TRBD1. V lost 0 bases, J lost 3 bases, and 5 bases stayed unmatched. The CDR3 has 15 amino acids. Germline-derived CDR1 and CDR2 are MNHEY and SMNVEV (reference sequence). CDR3 sequence (DNA): TGTGCCAGCAGTTTATCGATGGGACAGAACTACGAGCAGTACTTC. Amino acids: CASSLSMGQNYEQYF.

This rearrangement joins TRBV27 to TRBJ2-3, with 8 bases aligning to TRBD2. Germline V gene sequence: CDR1 MNHEY, CDR2 SMNVEV (reference sequence). The CDR3 totals 14 residues. V gave up 3 bases and J gave up 8 bases; unmatched junction bases: 7. The CDR3 nucleotides are TGTGCCAGCAGTTTCTCAGCGGGAGACTTTACGCAGTATTTT. This codes for CASSFSAGDFTQYF.

As regards this clonotype: This may be a read error: a much more frequent sequence differs by one nucleotide. The chain is built from TRBV12-3 or TRBV12-4 and TRBJ2-7; possible D gene TRBD1, 6 bases. The V gene lost 5 bases and the J gene lost 0 bases, with 17 bases spanning the gap. The CDR3 contains 16 residues. CDR3 coding DNA: TGTGCCAGCAGTATACCAACAGGGAAAGTCTCCTACGAGCAGTACTTC. Amino acids: CASSIPTGKVSYEQYF.

This chain links TRBV2 with TRBJ1-4; a possible D gene is TRBD1 (5 bases). The germline V and J ends were trimmed by 7 bases and 6 bases, with 12 bases remaining between them. Per the germline V gene, CDR1 is SNHLY and CDR2 is FYNNEI. The CDR3 consists of 13 residues. The CDR3 region has the DNA TGTGCCAGCAAGTCAGGGCCCGATGAAAAACTGTTTTTT. Protein: CASKSGPDEKLFF.

The rearrangement links TRBV5-1 to TRBJ2-1, with a weak D call TRBD2 (6 bases). The CDR3 totals 15 residues. CDR1 and CDR2 from the germline V gene are SGHRS and YFSETQ. V was shortened by 1 base and J by 8 bases, with 16 bases between the two germline ends. The CDR3 region has the DNA TGCGCCAGCAGCTTGTTAGGGGAGGTCAGGGATGAGCAGTTCTTC. This sequence encodes CASSLLGEVRDEQFF.